The 21 T cell receptor beta chains given below trace back to one sample, sequenced in a study of blood T cell repertoires in COVID-19. Using immunoSEQ multiplex PCR, the repertoire was profiled, and TCRdb retains in-frame clones only, with some absent. The sample includes almost 300,000 clones, around nine tenths of them seen just once. Source material: peripheral blood. The origin of the receptors is a man in his 70s with acute or convalescent COVID-19.

The CDR3 loop reads CASSLREGQGDGYTF. The CDR3, as DNA: TGTGCCAGCAGCCTAAGGGAAGGACAGGGGGACGGCTACACCTTC. The genes are TRBV3-1 (or the pseudogene TRBV3-2) and TRBJ1-2; 10 bases line up with TRBD1. The V gene's germline CDR1 is LGHDT and CDR2 YNNKEL (reference sequence). The trim removed 4 bases at V and 8 bases at J, leaving 10 bases unmatched. This CDR3 is 15 amino acids long.

To note about this clone: Different DNA sequences within this sample yield the same CDR3. The gene calls are TRBV6-5 and TRBJ1-1; D gene uncertain. This CDR3 comprises 14 residues. Germline lookup yields CDR1 MNHEY and CDR2 SVGAGI. V lost 0 bases to trimming and J lost 1 base, with 6 bases between them. The CDR3 region is CASSYSPRNTEAFF. CDR3 bases: TGTGCCAGCAGTTACTCTCCCCGGAACACTGAAGCTTTCTTT.

The V call is TRBV11-2, the J call TRBJ1-1, with D tentatively TRBD1 (6 bases). Germline V gives CDR1 SGHAT, CDR2 FQNNGV. The CDR3 runs to 13 residues. Between the trimmed V and J ends, which lost 5 bases and 1 base, there was a span of 8 bases. CDR3 nucleotides: TGTGCCAGCAGCCGGACAGAGAACACTGAAGCTTTCTTT. As protein: CASSRTENTEAFF.

This clone was seen a single time. The chain carries TRBV6-2 or TRBV6-3 and TRBJ2-1, with D perhaps TRBD1 (6 bases). The CDR3 sequence is 16 residues long. Germline CDR1 and CDR2: MNHEY and SVGEGT. V lost 4 bases to trimming and J lost 0 bases, with 13 bases between them. This CDR3 reads CASSSLSGVSYNEQFF. CDR3 DNA: TGTGCCAGCAGTTCGCTTTCAGGGGTCTCCTACAATGAGCAGTTCTTC.

This clone was counted a few times. The J gene is TRBJ1-1, the V gene TRBV3-1 (or the pseudogene TRBV3-2); 9 positions agree with TRBD1. The CDR3 is made up of 18 amino acids. The trim removed 0 bases at V and 1 base at J, leaving 9 bases unmatched. Germline V gene lookup returns CDR1 LGHDT and CDR2 YNNKEL (reference sequence). DNA of the CDR3: TGTGCCAGCAGCCAAGATCTTAAGGGACAGGGATCGAACACTGAAGCTTTCTTT. Its translation: CASSQDLKGQGSNTEAFF.

V and J are TRBV6-5 and TRBJ2-1, with TRBD2 matching over 9 bases. Germline values: CDR1 MNHEY, CDR2 SVGAGI. The CDR3 is 16 residues long. With 4 bases clipped from V and 3 bases from J, the junction kept 7 bases outside the gene matches. CDR3 sequence (DNA): TGTGCCAGCAGTTCAGCGGGAGGACAGTTCTACAATGAGCAGTTCTTC. This gives the protein CASSSAGGQFYNEQFF.

The chain combines TRBV2 with TRBJ2-7; 8 nucleotides line up with TRBD1. In germline, CDR1 is SNHLY, CDR2 FYNNEI. This CDR3 is built from 14 residues. The V and J ends lost 10 bases and 1 base, in that order; junction bases with no gene match: 9. CDR3: CAIQGQGRSYEQYF. The DNA of the CDR3 is TGTGCCATCCAAGGACAGGGCCGTTCCTACGAGCAGTACTTC.

The V gene is TRBV4-2, the J gene TRBJ2-5; D remains ambiguous. V was trimmed by 1 base and J by 5 bases, leaving 11 bases between them. Germline V gives CDR1 LGHNA, CDR2 YNFKEQ. The CDR3 runs 14 residues. The CDR3 protein is CASSQGQGAETQYF. CDR3 nucleotides: TGTGCCAGCAGCCAAGGACAAGGCGCGGAGACCCAGTACTTC.

The V and J genes are TRBV5-4 and TRBJ2-2; 11 nucleotides agree with TRBD2. This CDR3 region has 16 residues. J gave up 3 bases and V 5 bases, and 6 bases lay outside the gene matches. Germline CDR1 reads SGHNT; CDR2 reads YYREEE (reference sequence). The CDR3 DNA reads as TGTGCCAGCAGTAGCGGGAGGGCCCGGGACACCGGGGAGCTGTTTTTT. This encodes CASSSGRARDTGELFF.

This clone was observed once. This chain joins TRBV12-3 or TRBV12-4 and TRBJ2-5; D unclear. The CDR3 has 12 residues. V lost 6 bases, J lost 5 bases, and 10 bases lay in between. CDR3 sequence reads: CASSDLRETQYF. The CDR3, as DNA: TGTGCCAGCAGCGACTTGAGGGAGACCCAGTACTTC.

The chain joins TRBV28 to TRBJ1-2, with D perhaps TRBD1 (6 bases). Germline V lookup: CDR1 MDHEN, CDR2 SYDVKM. This CDR3 has 13 residues. V was trimmed by 7 bases and J by 7 bases, leaving 16 bases between them. The chain's CDR3 is CASKGGGDGGYTF. CDR3 bases: TGTGCCAGCAAAGGGGGGGGCGACGGTGGCTACACCTTC.

As regards this clone: This may arise from a read error, as a much more abundant clone is one base away. The V gene is TRBV5-6, the J gene TRBJ2-7; 7 bases are shared with TRBD1. The germline V gene encodes CDR1 SGHDT and CDR2 YYEEEE. V shed 3 bases and J 1 base; nucleotides not matched to a gene: 1. CDR3 length equals 13 residues. CDR3 in DNA: TGTGCCAGCAGCTGGGACAGATCCTACGAGCAGTACTTC. Translated, it gives CASSWDRSYEQYF.

The chain employs TRBV19 and TRBJ1-1; unclear D gene. The ends were cut back, 1 base at V and 6 bases at J, with 12 bases in the middle. The V gene's germline CDR1 is LNHDA and CDR2 SQIVND (reference sequence). This CDR3 region has 14 residues. The CDR3 nucleotides are TGTGCCAGTAGTATAGTGGCGGGGTTCCCTGAAGCTTTCTTT. This gives the protein CASSIVAGFPEAFF. Based on the CDR3 plus reference TRBV19 and TRBJ1-1, the full variable domain is DGGITQSPKYLFRKEGQNVTLSCEQNLNHDAMYWYRQDPGQGLRLIYYSQIVNDFQKGDIAEGYSVSREKKESFPLTVTSAQKNPTAFYLCASSIVAGFPEAFFGQGTRLTVV.

The CDR3 DNA follows: TGCGCCAGCAGCCAAGATGGGACTAGCGTTGGTGCAGATACGCAGTATTTT. Its translation is CASSQDGTSVGADTQYF. The genes are TRBV4-3 and TRBJ2-3, with TRBD2 matching over 10 bases. J lost 4 bases, V lost 0 bases, and 7 bases had no gene match. Germline V gives CDR1 LGHNA, CDR2 YSLEER. The CDR3 loop spans 17 amino acids.

J is TRBJ2-3 and V is TRBV9; no definite D call. CDR3 length: 15 amino acids. The V and J ends lost 3 bases and 3 bases respectively, with 14 bases between them. CDR1 SGDLS and CDR2 YYNGEE come from the germline V gene. The CDR3 sequence is CASSASPGSTDTQYF. CDR3 in DNA: TGTGCCAGCAGCGCCAGTCCAGGATCGACAGATACGCAGTATTTT.

This sequence joins TRBV9 and TRBJ1-1; no reliable D call. The length of the CDR3 is 13 residues. Trimming pared 3 bases from V and 7 bases from J, leaving 13 bases between. Germline V gene data show CDR1 as SGDLS and CDR2 as YYNGEE. DNA of the CDR3: TGTGCCAGCAGCGCCGGGTTGGCGGGTGAAGCTTTCTTT. Translated: CASSAGLAGEAFF.

The chain employs TRBV3-1 (or the pseudogene TRBV3-2) and TRBJ1-1; D is unclear. Germline V gene data show CDR1 as LGHDT and CDR2 as YNNKEL (reference sequence). The V end lost 1 base, the J end lost 11 bases, and 11 bases lay between the germline ends. This CDR3 is 12 amino acids long. The CDR3 protein is CASSQANIHAFF. The DNA for the CDR3 is TGTGCCAGCAGCCAAGCTAATATTCACGCTTTCTTT.

This clone showed up just once. The rearrangement joins TRBV24-1 to TRBJ2-1; 9 bases align to TRBD2. Germline V CDR1 and CDR2: KGHDR, SFDVKD. The CDR3 is 15 amino acids. J lost 4 bases, V lost 6 bases, and 6 bases had no gene match. CDR3 coding DNA: TGTGCCACCAGTACCGGGACTAGCCCTTACAATGAGCAGTTCTTC. Translation: CATSTGTSPYNEQFF.

This chain connects TRBV18 to TRBJ2-2; 8 nucleotides line up with TRBD2. Germline V gene sequence: CDR1 KGHSH, CDR2 LQKENI. This CDR3 spans 16 amino acids. V lost 3 bases to trimming and J lost 0 bases; unmatched junction nucleotides: 3. The CDR3 coding sequence is TGTGCCAGCTCACCCGGACTAGCTACGAACACCGGGGAGCTGTTTTTT. This codes for CASSPGLATNTGELFF.

This chain links TRBV19 with TRBJ1-1; possible D gene TRBD1, 5 bases. This CDR3 is built from 14 residues. Germline V CDR1 and CDR2: LNHDA, SQIVND (reference sequence). Trimming left V 3 bases short and J 13 bases short, with 21 bases between. Here the CDR3 DNA reads TGTGCCAGTAGTATGGTATCGGATTCGGGACTGGGTTTCTTT. Protein: CASSMVSDSGLGFF.

This sequence joins TRBV6-5 and TRBJ2-7; 8 positions match TRBD1. The CDR3 contains 16 residues. Germline V gene lookup returns CDR1 MNHEY and CDR2 SVGAGI. Trimming removed 4 bases from V and 7 bases from J; junction bases left unmatched: 15. The CDR3 is CASSSKLHGTGGEQYF. The CDR3 nucleotides are TGTGCCAGCAGTTCTAAACTGCACGGGACAGGTGGAGAGCAGTACTTC.